A selection of T cell receptor beta chains follows, all from one sample in a study of T-cell memory formation after mild COVID-19. One entry per CDR3 protein results from TCRdb running MiXCR on the 5' RACE reads. The data contain 530,000 or so distinct CDR3 sequences, around 15% of them seen just once; the ten biggest clones take up roughly 8%. The specimen sequenced was PBMCs or a T cell subset sorted from them (not recorded which). The receptors shown here come from an adult woman who had mild COVID-19 (a few samples of this study predate the infection). Cell type and time point are not known. Both conserved end residues are part of each CDR3.

CASTTARGGGSSLNIQYF TRBJ2-4 TRBV6-5
CASSPEISDYEQYF TRBJ2-7 TRBV12-3/TRBV12-4
CATSDLEVDWGEQFF TRBJ2-1 TRBV24-1
CASSLYQGMAEAFF TRBJ1-1 TRBV7-9
CASSQPGLAGTTGTDTQYF TRBJ2-3 TRBV5-5
CSARDPRTGGLNQPQHF TRBJ1-5 TRBV20-1
CASSPRLAGRDEQFF TRBJ2-1 TRBV9
CSARRGTGGFTEAFF TRBJ1-1 TRBV20-1
CASSRRSGGYTF TRBJ1-2 TRBV4-3
CASSQDDRQGGYTF TRBJ1-2 TRBV4-3
CASSRLQETQYF TRBJ2-5 TRBV7-9
CSATVGGRAYEQYF TRBJ2-7 TRBV20-1
CAWSVPRHYLETQYF TRBJ2-5 TRBV30
CATSGPVPGKDTQYF TRBJ2-3 TRBV15
CASRTGGFGTEAFF TRBJ1-1 TRBV27
CASSLDRPNTGELFF TRBJ2-2 TRBV5-4
CSVLRRTEAFF TRBJ1-1 TRBV29-1
CASSQDLPGPYNEQFF TRBJ2-1 TRBV4-2
CASRVGTEAFF TRBJ1-1 TRBV12-3/TRBV12-4
CSARDEAYEQYF TRBJ2-7 TRBV29-1
CAWSVSSAGEQYF TRBJ2-7 TRBV30
CSVPPAGGNTDTQYF TRBJ2-3 TRBV29-1
CASSLKGLWNGYTGELFF TRBJ2-2 TRBV7-3
CASTRTGTSGEQYF TRBJ2-7 TRBV3-1
CASRTGPTAGEQYF TRBJ2-7 TRBV19
CAWSHITYEQYF TRBJ2-7 TRBV30
CASSPYYSNQPQHF TRBJ1-5 TRBV27
CASSLGRGIDNEQFF TRBJ2-1 TRBV11-3
CASSLGHSNEQFF TRBJ2-1 TRBV5-1
CASSSANSAGYTF TRBJ1-2 TRBV5-4
CASSDDRVGSVNTGELFF TRBJ2-2 TRBV4-3
CASSYTGLSETQYF TRBJ2-5 TRBV6-2/TRBV6-3
CASRVSSGANVLTF TRBJ2-6 TRBV6-5
CASSPGGFRGLNYGYTF TRBJ1-2 TRBV9
CASSLYQAIRNTEAFF TRBJ1-1 TRBV5-6
CASKLTSGYTDTQYF TRBJ2-3 TRBV3-1
CASSPGEAYEQYF TRBJ2-7 TRBV5-1
CASSPPDRGITEAFF TRBJ1-1 TRBV5-1
CSAREIGRLAGDVNEQFF TRBJ2-1 TRBV20-1
CASSYRENTGELFF TRBJ2-2 TRBV6-5
CASSPPSGFAGELFF TRBJ2-2 TRBV18
CASSRDTYQPQHF TRBJ1-5 TRBV9
CASSGGLLMTGELFF TRBJ2-2 TRBV5-6
CATSRDKSWGGPGDTQYF TRBJ2-3 TRBV15
CASSQGALGSPSFYGYTF TRBJ1-2 TRBV3-1
CASSIRGPEKLFF TRBJ1-4 TRBV27
CASSLVFWGLTAYSDEQYF TRBJ2-7 TRBV12-3/TRBV12-4